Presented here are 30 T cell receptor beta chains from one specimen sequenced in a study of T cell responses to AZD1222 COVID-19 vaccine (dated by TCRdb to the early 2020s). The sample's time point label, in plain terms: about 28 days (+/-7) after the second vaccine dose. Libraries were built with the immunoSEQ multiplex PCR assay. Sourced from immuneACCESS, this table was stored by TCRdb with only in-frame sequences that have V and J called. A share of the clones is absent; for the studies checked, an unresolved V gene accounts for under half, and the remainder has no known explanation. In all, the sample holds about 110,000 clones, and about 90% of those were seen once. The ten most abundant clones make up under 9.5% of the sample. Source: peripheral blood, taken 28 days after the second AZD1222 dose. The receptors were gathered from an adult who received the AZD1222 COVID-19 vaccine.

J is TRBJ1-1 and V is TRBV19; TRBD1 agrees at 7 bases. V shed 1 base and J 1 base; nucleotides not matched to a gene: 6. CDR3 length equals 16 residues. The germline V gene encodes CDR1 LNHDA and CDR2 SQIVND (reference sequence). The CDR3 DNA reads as TGTGCCAGTAGTATAGTAGCAGGGGGTTCGAACACTGAAGCTTTCTTT. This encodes CASSIVAGGSNTEAFF.

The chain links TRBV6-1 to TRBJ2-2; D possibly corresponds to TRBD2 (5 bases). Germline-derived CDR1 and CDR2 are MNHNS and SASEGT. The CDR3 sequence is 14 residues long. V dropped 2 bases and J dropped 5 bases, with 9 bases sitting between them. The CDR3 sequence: CASSEPGDTGELFF. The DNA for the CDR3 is TGTGCCAGCAGTGAACCCGGGGATACCGGGGAGCTGTTTTTT.

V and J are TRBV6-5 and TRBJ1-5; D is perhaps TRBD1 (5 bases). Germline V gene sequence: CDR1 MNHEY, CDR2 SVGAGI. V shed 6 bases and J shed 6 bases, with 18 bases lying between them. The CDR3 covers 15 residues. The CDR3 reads CASSIDRKSFQPQHF. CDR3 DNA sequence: TGTGCCAGCAGCATAGACAGAAAGTCTTTTCAGCCCCAGCATTTT.

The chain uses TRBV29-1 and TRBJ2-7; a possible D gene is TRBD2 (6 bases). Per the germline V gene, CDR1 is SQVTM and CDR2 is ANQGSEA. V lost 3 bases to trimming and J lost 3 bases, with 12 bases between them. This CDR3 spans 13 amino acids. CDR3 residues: CSVDSGGLYEQYF. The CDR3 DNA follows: TGCAGCGTTGATAGCGGAGGCCTCTACGAGCAGTACTTC.

CDR3: CASSIGGTTYNEQFF. The CDR3 DNA sequence: TGTGCCAGTAGTATAGGCGGGACTACATACAATGAGCAGTTCTTC. V usage is TRBV19 and J usage is TRBJ2-1; 7 bases line up with TRBD2. Germline assignment: CDR1 LNHDA and CDR2 SQIVND (reference sequence). This CDR3 is built from 15 residues. V shed 1 base, J shed 4 bases, and the junction held 4 bases outside the gene matches.

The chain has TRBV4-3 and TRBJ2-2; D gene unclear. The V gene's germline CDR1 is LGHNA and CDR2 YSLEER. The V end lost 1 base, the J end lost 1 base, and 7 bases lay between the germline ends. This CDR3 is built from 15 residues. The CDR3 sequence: CASSQGSGNTGELFF. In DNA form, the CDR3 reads TGCGCCAGCAGCCAAGGGTCCGGGAACACCGGGGAGCTGTTTTTT.

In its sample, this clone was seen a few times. CDR3 region: CASSQDPGWGNYGYTF. The CDR3 nucleotides read TGTGCCAGCAGCCAAGATCCAGGGTGGGGTAACTATGGCTACACCTTC. The V gene is TRBV3-1 (or the pseudogene TRBV3-2), the J gene TRBJ1-2; tentatively, D is TRBD1 (5 bases). CDR1 is LGHDT, CDR2 YNNKEL, per germline (reference sequence). V lost 0 bases and J lost 1, with 12 bases in between. The CDR3 contains 16 residues.

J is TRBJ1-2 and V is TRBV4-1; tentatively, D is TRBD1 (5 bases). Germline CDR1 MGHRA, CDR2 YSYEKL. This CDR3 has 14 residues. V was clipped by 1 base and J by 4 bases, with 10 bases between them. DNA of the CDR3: TGCGCCAGCAGCCAAGGGGGCGGGGCCTATGGCTACACCTTC. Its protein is CASSQGGGAYGYTF.

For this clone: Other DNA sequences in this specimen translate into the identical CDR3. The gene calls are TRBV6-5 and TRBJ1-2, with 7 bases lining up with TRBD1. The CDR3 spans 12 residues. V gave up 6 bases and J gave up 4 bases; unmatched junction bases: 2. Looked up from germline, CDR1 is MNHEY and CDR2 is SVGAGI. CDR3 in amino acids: CASRDRPYGYTF. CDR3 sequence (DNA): TGTGCCAGCAGGGACAGGCCCTATGGCTACACCTTC.

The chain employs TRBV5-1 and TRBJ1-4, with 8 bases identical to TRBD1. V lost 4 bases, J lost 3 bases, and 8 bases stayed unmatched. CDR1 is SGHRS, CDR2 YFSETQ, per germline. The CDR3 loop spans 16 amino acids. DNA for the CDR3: TGCGCCAGCAGCGGCAGGGGGCTTAACGCTAATGAAAAACTGTTTTTT. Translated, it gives CASSGRGLNANEKLFF.

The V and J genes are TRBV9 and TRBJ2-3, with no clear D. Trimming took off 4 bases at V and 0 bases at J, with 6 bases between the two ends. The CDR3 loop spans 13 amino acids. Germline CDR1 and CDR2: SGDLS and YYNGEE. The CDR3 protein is CASSRPSTDTQYF. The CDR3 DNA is TGTGCCAGCAGCAGACCTAGCACAGATACGCAGTATTTT.

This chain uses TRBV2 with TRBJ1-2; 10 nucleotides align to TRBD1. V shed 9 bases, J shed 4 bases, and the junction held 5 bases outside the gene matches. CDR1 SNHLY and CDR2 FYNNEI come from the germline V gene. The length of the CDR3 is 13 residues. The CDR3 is CASWTGGGYGYTF. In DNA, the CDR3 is TGTGCCAGTTGGACAGGGGGAGGCTATGGCTACACCTTC.

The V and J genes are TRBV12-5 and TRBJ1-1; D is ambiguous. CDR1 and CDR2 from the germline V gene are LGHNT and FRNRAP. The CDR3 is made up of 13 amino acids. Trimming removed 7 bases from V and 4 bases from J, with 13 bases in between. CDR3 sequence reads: CASAPDGGTEAFF. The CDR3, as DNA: TGTGCTAGTGCCCCGGACGGAGGCACTGAAGCTTTCTTT.

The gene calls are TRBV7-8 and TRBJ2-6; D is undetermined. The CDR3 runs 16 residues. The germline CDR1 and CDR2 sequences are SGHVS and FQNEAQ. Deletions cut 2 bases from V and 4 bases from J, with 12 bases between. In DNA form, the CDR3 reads TGTGCCAGCAGCTTATATCCAGTCGCGGGGGCCAACGTCCTGACTTTC. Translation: CASSLYPVAGANVLTF.

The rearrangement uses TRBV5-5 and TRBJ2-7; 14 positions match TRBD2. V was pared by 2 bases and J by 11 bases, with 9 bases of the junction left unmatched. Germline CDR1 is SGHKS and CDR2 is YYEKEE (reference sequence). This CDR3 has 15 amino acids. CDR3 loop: CASSFTDGTSGRKYF. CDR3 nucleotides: TGTGCCAGCAGCTTTACAGACGGGACTAGCGGGAGAAAGTACTTC.

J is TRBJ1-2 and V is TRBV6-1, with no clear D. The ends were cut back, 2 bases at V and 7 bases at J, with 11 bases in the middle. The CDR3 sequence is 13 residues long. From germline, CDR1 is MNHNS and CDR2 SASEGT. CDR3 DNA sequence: TGTGCCAGCAGTGAAAACAGCGGTTCTGGCTACACCTTC. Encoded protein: CASSENSGSGYTF.

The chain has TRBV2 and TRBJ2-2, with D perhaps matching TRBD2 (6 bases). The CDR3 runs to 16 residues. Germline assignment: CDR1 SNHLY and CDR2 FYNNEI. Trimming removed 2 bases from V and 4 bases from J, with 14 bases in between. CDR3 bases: TGTGCCAGCAGTGAAATGGCTAGCGCGAGCACCGGGGAGCTGTTTTTT. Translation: CASSEMASASTGELFF.

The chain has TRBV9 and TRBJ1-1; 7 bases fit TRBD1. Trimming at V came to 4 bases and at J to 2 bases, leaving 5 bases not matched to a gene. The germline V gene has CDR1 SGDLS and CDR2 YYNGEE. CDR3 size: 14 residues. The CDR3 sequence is CASSPRDRNTEAFF. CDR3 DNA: TGTGCCAGCAGCCCCCGGGACAGAAACACTGAAGCTTTCTTT.

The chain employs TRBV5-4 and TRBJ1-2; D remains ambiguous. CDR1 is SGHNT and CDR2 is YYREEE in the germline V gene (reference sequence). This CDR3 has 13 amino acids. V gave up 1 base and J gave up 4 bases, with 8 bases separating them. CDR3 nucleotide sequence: TGTGCCAGCAGCTTGAACCGTATCTATGGCTACACCTTC. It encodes CASSLNRIYGYTF.

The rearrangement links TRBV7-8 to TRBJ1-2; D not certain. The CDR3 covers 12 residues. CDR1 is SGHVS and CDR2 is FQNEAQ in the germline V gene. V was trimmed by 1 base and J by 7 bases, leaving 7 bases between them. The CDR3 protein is CASSLEASGYTF. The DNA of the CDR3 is TGTGCCAGCAGCTTAGAGGCCTCTGGCTACACCTTC.

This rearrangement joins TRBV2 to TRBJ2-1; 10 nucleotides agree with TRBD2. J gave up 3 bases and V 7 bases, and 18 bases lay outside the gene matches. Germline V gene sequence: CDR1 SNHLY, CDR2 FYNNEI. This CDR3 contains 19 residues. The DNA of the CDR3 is TGTGCCAGCAACGAATTCGCTAGCGGGGGACCTATTCGCTACAATGAGCAGTTCTTC. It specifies CASNEFASGGPIRYNEQFF.

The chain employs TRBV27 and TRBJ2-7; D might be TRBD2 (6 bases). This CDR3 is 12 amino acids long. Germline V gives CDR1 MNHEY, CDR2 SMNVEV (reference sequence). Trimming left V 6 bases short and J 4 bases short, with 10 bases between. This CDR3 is CASRGGTYEQYF. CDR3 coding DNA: TGTGCCAGCAGGGGGGGAACGTACGAGCAGTACTTC.

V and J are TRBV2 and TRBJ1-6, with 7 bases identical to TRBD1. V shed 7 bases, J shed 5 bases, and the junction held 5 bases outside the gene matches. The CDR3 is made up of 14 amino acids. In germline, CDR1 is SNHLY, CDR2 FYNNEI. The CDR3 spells CASNLGTDNSPLHF. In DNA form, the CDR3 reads TGTGCCAGCAATCTTGGGACAGATAATTCACCCCTCCACTTT.

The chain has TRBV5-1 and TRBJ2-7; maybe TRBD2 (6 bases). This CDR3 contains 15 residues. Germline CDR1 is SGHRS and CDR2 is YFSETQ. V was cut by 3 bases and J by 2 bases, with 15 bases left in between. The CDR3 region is CASSSVAAATYEQYF. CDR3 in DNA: TGCGCCAGCAGCTCAGTAGCGGCCGCAACCTACGAGCAGTACTTC.

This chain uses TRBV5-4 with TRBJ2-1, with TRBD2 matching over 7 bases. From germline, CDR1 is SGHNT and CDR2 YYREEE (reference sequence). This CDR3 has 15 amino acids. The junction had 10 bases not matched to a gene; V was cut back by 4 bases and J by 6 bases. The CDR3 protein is CASSTDQRDGNEQFF. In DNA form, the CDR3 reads TGTGCCAGCAGCACCGACCAGCGGGACGGCAATGAGCAGTTCTTC.

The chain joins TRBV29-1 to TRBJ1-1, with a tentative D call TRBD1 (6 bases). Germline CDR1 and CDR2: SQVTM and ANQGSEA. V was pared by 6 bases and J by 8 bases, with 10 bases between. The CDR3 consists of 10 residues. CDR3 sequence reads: CSVLQGEAFF. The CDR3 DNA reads TGCAGCGTCCTACAGGGAGAAGCTTTCTTT.

CDR3 DNA sequence: TGTGCCAGCAGCATCCGCCCAGGGACAGGGGGGACCGGGGAGCTGTTTTTT. This translates into CASSIRPGTGGTGELFF. V is TRBV9 and J is TRBJ2-2, with TRBD1 matching 11 bases. V trimming: 4 bases; J trimming: 5 bases; junction bases outside the gene matches: 10. Germline assignment: CDR1 SGDLS and CDR2 YYNGEE. The CDR3 is 17 amino acids.

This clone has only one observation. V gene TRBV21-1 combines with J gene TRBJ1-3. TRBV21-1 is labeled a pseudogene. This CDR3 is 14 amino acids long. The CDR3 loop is CASSKLISGNTIYF. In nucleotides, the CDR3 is TGTGCCAGCAGCAAGCTCATCTCTGGAAACACCATATATTTT.

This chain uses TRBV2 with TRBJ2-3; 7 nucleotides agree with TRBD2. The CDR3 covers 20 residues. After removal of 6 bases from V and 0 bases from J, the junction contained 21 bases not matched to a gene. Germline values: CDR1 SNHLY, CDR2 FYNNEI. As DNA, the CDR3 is TGTGCCAGCAGCCAACTTACACGGGCTAGCGGACTATATAGCACAGATACGCAGTATTTT. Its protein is CASSQLTRASGLYSTDTQYF. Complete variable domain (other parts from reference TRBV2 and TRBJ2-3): EPEVTQTPSHQVTQMGQEVILRCVPISNHLYFYWYRQILGQKVEFLVSFYNNEISEKSEIFDDQFSVERPDGSNFTLKIRSTKLEDSAMYFCASSQLTRASGLYSTDTQYFGPGTRLTVL.

CDR3 residues: CASSVGNAWYNEQFF. CDR3 nucleotide sequence: TGTGCCAGCAGCGTAGGGAATGCGTGGTACAATGAGCAGTTCTTC. The chain has TRBV9 and TRBJ2-1; no firm D call. V was pared by 0 bases and J by 4 bases, with 11 bases between. Germline lookup yields CDR1 SGDLS and CDR2 YYNGEE. CDR3 length: 15 residues.